A single sample gave rise to the 21 T cell receptor beta chains below, sequenced in a study of blood T cell repertoires in COVID-19. Measured with immunoSEQ multiplex PCR; TCRdb has only the in-frame clones, and not every one. Here the sample spans roughly 200,000 clones, more than 75% being singletons. The sample consisted of peripheral blood. The receptors originated from a woman between 18 and 29 years old who had recovered from COVID-19.

The CDR3 sequence: CASSWGQQTAEAFF. DNA of the CDR3: TGTGCCAGCAGCTGGGGACAGCAGACGGCTGAAGCTTTCTTT. V is TRBV13 and J is TRBJ1-1, with 7 bases that match TRBD1. CDR1 PRHDT and CDR2 FYEKMQ come from the germline V gene (reference sequence). This CDR3 is built from 14 residues. Trimming took 4 bases from V and 6 from J; bases not matched to a gene: 8.

In its sample, this clone was seen a few times. The V gene is TRBV7-3, the J gene TRBJ2-2, with TRBD2 matching over 9 bases. This CDR3 is built from 16 residues. V gave up 0 bases and J gave up 7 bases; unmatched junction bases: 6. Germline-derived CDR1 and CDR2 are SGHTA and FQGTGA. Here the CDR3 DNA reads TGTGCCAGCAGCTTAACTAGCGGGAGTATTAACGGGGAGCTGTTTTTT. Translated, it gives CASSLTSGSINGELFF.

This clone was detected once. The chain combines TRBV7-2 with TRBJ2-5; possible D gene TRBD1, 6 bases. Between the trimmed V and J ends, which lost 5 bases and 9 bases, there was a span of 13 bases. The germline V gene has CDR1 SGHTA and CDR2 FQGNSA. The length of the CDR3 is 12 residues. The CDR3 DNA sequence: TGTGCCAGCAGCCTCGGACAGCAAGCCCAGTACTTC. This translates into CASSLGQQAQYF.

V usage is TRBV4-3 and J usage is TRBJ2-1; 8 bases map to TRBD1. The CDR3 runs 16 residues. The junction had 10 bases not matched to a gene; V was cut back by 5 bases and J by 4 bases. Germline V gene data show CDR1 as LGHNA and CDR2 as YSLEER. The CDR3 coding sequence is TGCGCCAGCAGCTTGGGATACGGACAGGGTTACAATGAGCAGTTCTTC. Translating it yields CASSLGYGQGYNEQFF.

The chain joins TRBV7-3 to TRBJ1-2, with unresolved D. Looked up from germline, CDR1 is SGHTA and CDR2 is FQGTGA. Trimming took 2 bases from V and 4 from J, leaving 11 bases between them. The CDR3 contains 14 residues. CDR3 nucleotides: TGTGCCAGCAGCTTAGGTGATGACTCCTATGGCTACACCTTC. Protein: CASSLGDDSYGYTF.

The V and J genes are TRBV5-1 and TRBJ2-3, with D tentatively TRBD1 (5 bases). The CDR3 is 15 amino acids. The V and J ends lost 4 bases and 4 bases respectively, with 16 bases between them. CDR1 and CDR2 from the germline V gene are SGHRS and YFSETQ. The DNA of the CDR3 is TGCGCCAGCAGCCCCACAGGACGTTTACCAGATACGCAGTATTTT. It translates to CASSPTGRLPDTQYF.

This clone was picked up one time. J is TRBJ1-6 and V is TRBV7-2; 7 positions match TRBD1. V trimming: 5 bases; J trimming: 7 bases; junction bases outside the gene matches: 8. Germline V gives CDR1 SGHTA, CDR2 FQGNSA. The CDR3 sequence is 15 residues long. CDR3 loop: CASSLRQGENSPLHF. The CDR3 nucleotides are TGTGCCAGCAGCCTCAGACAGGGTGAGAATTCACCCCTCCACTTT. Variable domain in full (rest from reference TRBV7-2 and TRBJ1-6): GAGVSQSPSNKVTEKGKDVELRCDPISGHTALYWYRQSLGQGLEFLIYFQGNSAPDKSGLPSDRFSAERTGGSVSTLTIQRTQQEDSAVYLCASSLRQGENSPLHFGNGTRLTVT.

J is TRBJ2-1 and V is TRBV28, with a possible D match to TRBD1 (6 bases). Germline V gene sequence: CDR1 MDHEN, CDR2 SYDVKM. Trimming removed 8 bases from V and 6 bases from J, with 11 bases in between. This CDR3 is built from 12 residues. CDR3 DNA: TGTGCCAGCCGGACAGCCCCCAATGAGCAGTTCTTC. It specifies CASRTAPNEQFF.

This clone was found a few times. This chain joins TRBV2 and TRBJ1-1; D is possibly TRBD1 (6 bases). Germline assignment: CDR1 SNHLY and CDR2 FYNNEI. V was cut by 5 bases and J by 1 base, with 11 bases left in between. This CDR3 is 14 amino acids long. CDR3 sequence: CASSSQGTNTEAFF. Here the CDR3 DNA reads TGTGCCAGCAGTTCCCAGGGGACGAACACTGAAGCTTTCTTT.

This chain joins TRBV9 and TRBJ1-1; 8 positions agree with TRBD1. CDR3 length: 16 amino acids. V lost 0 bases and J lost 0; bases outside the gene matches: 4. Germline CDR1 is SGDLS and CDR2 is YYNGEE. CDR3 nucleotides: TGTGCCAGCAGCGTAGGGGCAGGGGGCATGAACACTGAAGCTTTCTTT. It specifies CASSVGAGGMNTEAFF.

The chain links TRBV29-1 to TRBJ2-3; a weak D match, TRBD1 (5 bases). Germline lookup yields CDR1 SQVTM and CDR2 ANQGSEA. The CDR3 consists of 12 residues. Deletions cut 0 bases from V and 9 bases from J, with 10 bases between. The CDR3 nucleotides are TGCAGCGTTGAAGATCACAGGTTGACGCAGTATTTT. As protein: CSVEDHRLTQYF.

This chain uses TRBV5-5 with TRBJ2-6; D is possibly TRBD2 (5 bases). The germline V and J ends were trimmed by 5 bases and 2 bases, with 14 bases remaining between them. Germline CDR1 and CDR2: SGHKS and YYEKEE (reference sequence). The CDR3 sequence is 16 residues long. CDR3 amino acids: CASSSLEGTGANVLTF. The CDR3 nucleotides read TGTGCCAGCAGTTCCCTCGAGGGTACTGGGGCCAACGTCCTGACTTTC.

The chain links TRBV10-3 to TRBJ2-4; TRBD1 matches 9 bases. The CDR3 is made up of 13 amino acids. V shed 6 bases and J 8 bases; nucleotides not matched to a gene: 5. Looked up from germline, CDR1 is ENHRY and CDR2 is SYGVKD. The CDR3 DNA reads as TGTGCCATCAGGAGGACAGGGGACGACATTCAGTACTTC. This translates into CAIRRTGDDIQYF.

V and J are TRBV28 and TRBJ2-3, with TRBD1 matching over 9 bases. CDR3 length equals 14 residues. In germline, CDR1 is MDHEN, CDR2 SYDVKM. V lost 5 bases to trimming and J lost 3 bases; unmatched junction nucleotides: 3. CDR3 loop: CASSIQGATDTQYF. CDR3 in DNA: TGTGCCAGCAGTATACAGGGGGCTACAGATACGCAGTATTTT.

This chain uses TRBV3-1 (or the pseudogene TRBV3-2) with TRBJ2-5, with 12 bases fitting TRBD1. The germline V gene has CDR1 LGHDT and CDR2 YNNKEL (reference sequence). J was trimmed by 5 bases and V by 4 bases; bases with no gene match: 8. This CDR3 comprises 16 residues. CDR3 sequence reads: CASSLSPGQGAETQYF. The CDR3 nucleotides are TGTGCCAGCAGCCTCTCCCCGGGACAGGGGGCCGAGACCCAGTACTTC.

The rearrangement links TRBV3-1 (or the pseudogene TRBV3-2) to TRBJ1-1, with unresolved D. The CDR3 length is 13 residues. The germline CDR1 and CDR2 sequences are LGHDT and YNNKEL (reference sequence). Trimming stripped 6 bases from V and 3 bases from J, with 11 bases between. CDR3 sequence (DNA): TGTGCCAGCAGGGCACACGGGGACACTGAAGCTTTCTTT. Its translation is CASRAHGDTEAFF.

Details on this clone: The sample holds other DNA sequences that translate to the same CDR3. The gene calls are TRBV5-1 and TRBJ1-3; 7 bases match TRBD1. The CDR3 sequence is 16 residues long. Germline lookup yields CDR1 SGHRS and CDR2 YFSETQ. J gave up 0 bases and V 4 bases, and 7 bases lay outside the gene matches. CDR3 amino acids: CASSATTGLSGNTIYF. The CDR3 DNA reads as TGCGCCAGCAGCGCTACGACAGGGCTCTCTGGAAACACCATATATTTT. The variable domain in full, completed from reference TRBV5-1 and TRBJ1-3, reads KAGVTQTPRYLIKTRGQQVTLSCSPISGHRSVSWYQQTPGQGLQFLFEYFSETQRNKGNFPGRFSGRQFSNSRSEMNVSTLELGDSALYLCASSATTGLSGNTIYFGEGSWLTVV.

V gene TRBV12-3 or TRBV12-4 combines with J gene TRBJ1-1, with no clear D. Trimming removed 7 bases at V and 1 base at J, with 7 bases between. The CDR3 has 12 residues. This CDR3 is CASKPGNTEAFF. In DNA, the CDR3 is TGTGCCAGCAAACCGGGGAACACTGAAGCTTTCTTT.

The chain links TRBV6-2 or TRBV6-3 to TRBJ2-7; D is undetermined. Trimming left V 6 bases short and J 2 bases short, with 14 bases between. Per the germline V gene, CDR1 is MNHEY and CDR2 is SVGEGT. The CDR3 spans 14 residues. DNA for the CDR3: TGTGCCAGCAGCAGACTGGAGATCCCCTACGAGCAGTACGTC. Translating gives CASSRLEIPYEQYV.

The rearrangement uses TRBV28 and TRBJ2-5, with D unresolved. The germline V and J ends were trimmed by 7 bases and 5 bases, with 8 bases remaining between them. CDR1 is MDHEN, CDR2 SYDVKM, per germline. The CDR3 consists of 11 residues. CDR3 DNA: TGTGCCAGCATCCTAGAGGAGACCCAGTACTTC. This encodes CASILEETQYF.

J is TRBJ2-1 and V is TRBV7-3; 9 nucleotides line up with TRBD2. In germline, CDR1 is SGHTA, CDR2 FQGTGA. The CDR3 consists of 17 residues. Unmatched junction bases numbered 9, after V lost 2 bases and J lost 4 bases. The chain's CDR3 is CASSLRAGGPSYNEQFF. The CDR3 nucleotides read TGTGCCAGCAGCTTACGGGCGGGAGGGCCGTCTTACAATGAGCAGTTCTTC.